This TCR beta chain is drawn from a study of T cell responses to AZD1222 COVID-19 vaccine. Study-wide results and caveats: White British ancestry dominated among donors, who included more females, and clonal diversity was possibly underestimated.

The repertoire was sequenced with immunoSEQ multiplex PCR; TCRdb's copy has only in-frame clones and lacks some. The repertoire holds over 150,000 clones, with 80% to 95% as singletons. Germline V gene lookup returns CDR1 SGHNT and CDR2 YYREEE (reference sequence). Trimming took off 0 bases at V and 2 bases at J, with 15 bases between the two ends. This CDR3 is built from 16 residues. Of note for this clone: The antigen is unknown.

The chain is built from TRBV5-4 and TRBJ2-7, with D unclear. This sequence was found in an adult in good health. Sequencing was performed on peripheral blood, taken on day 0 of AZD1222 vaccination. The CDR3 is CASSLESVKGTYEQYF. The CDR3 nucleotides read TGTGCCAGCAGCTTGGAATCGGTAAAGGGCACCTACGAGCAGTACTTC. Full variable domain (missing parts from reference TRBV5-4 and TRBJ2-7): ETGVTQSPTHLIKTRGQQVTLRCSSQSGHNTVSWYQQALGQGPQFIFQYYREEENGRGNFPPRFSGLQFPNYSSELNVNALELDDSALYLCASSLESVKGTYEQYFGPGTRLTVT.